This T cell receptor (beta chain) stems from a study of CD8+ T cells in alopecia areata. Study as a whole: Dosing spanned 6 to 18 months on tofacitinib, then 6 months off drug. General study results and limits: Sequencing of scalp samples also includes resident alphabeta T cells from normal skin. TCRs were shared less clearly across patients than in mice, possibly for HLA-related reasons.

Points on this clone: Its antigen is as yet unknown.

RNA extraction and reverse transcription yielded cDNA as sequencing template. Some clones are missing from TCRdb's copy, which holds only in-frame ones; the method was immunoSEQ multiplex PCR. The data hold 130,000 to 150,000 clones, with roughly 50% observed a single time. Germline CDR1 MDHEN, CDR2 SYDVKM. The CDR3 consists of 12 residues. Trimming removed 9 bases from V and 2 bases from J, with 10 bases in between. The clonotype originates from a human donor with alopecia areata. The V and J genes are TRBV28 and TRBJ1-2, with D possibly being TRBD1 (5 bases). Sequenced input: CD4+ T cells sorted from blood. The CDR3 nucleotides are TGTGCCAGTACACGGGACAACTATGGCTACACCTTC. Translation gives CASTRDNYGYTF.